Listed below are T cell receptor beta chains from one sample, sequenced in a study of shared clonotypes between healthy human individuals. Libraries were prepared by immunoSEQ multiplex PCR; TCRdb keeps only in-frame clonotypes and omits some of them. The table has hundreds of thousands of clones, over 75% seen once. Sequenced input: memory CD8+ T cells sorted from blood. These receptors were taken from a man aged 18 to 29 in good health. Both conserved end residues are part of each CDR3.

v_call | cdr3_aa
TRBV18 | CASSPVRDRGPTDTQYF
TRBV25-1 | CASSELRQQETQYF
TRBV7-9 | CASFPKFGAWYQETQYF
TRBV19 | CASSRDKGIYGYTF
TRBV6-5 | CASSYLGKDQPQHF
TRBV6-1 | CASTTQWGNTEAFF
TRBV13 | CASSLDRATMGEQFF
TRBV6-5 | CASRHRGKPYEQYF
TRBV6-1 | CASSEEAGWSTEAFF
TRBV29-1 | CSVQTGASNQPQHF
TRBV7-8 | CASGARGTGANEKLFF
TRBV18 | CASSPELAGHPSYEQYF
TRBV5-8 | CASSLDLPGGFNEQYF
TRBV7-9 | CASSLGHNEQFF
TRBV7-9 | CASSQPGIPYEQYF
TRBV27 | CASSLIGQGIHEQYF
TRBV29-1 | CSAIRDSSYEQYF
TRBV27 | CASSFGTSGYTQYF
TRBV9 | CASSVVPGPGDNEQYF
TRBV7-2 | CASSLRDRAEKLFF
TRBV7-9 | CASSHTGSGANVLTF
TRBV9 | CASSPSGSTDTQYF
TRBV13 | CASSTIAGGPLNEQFF
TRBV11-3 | CASSPWSGPLSGELFF
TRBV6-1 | CASSERLAGESETQYF
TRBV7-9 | CASSLAAGEINEQFF
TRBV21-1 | CAGSGTGPPGANVLTF